A single sample gave rise to the 8 T cell receptor beta chains below, sequenced in a study of regulatory T cells in long-lasting Graves disease. Time point specified: newly diagnosed GD, antithyroid drugs for less than 3 months. PBMCs provided the RNA from which the TCR library was made. For TCR beta, libraries came from iRepertoire HTBI primers and Arm-PCR of CDR3 regions. TCRdb analysed the multiplex PCR reads with MiXCR anew, one entry per CDR3 protein. The table has 620,000 or so distinct CDR3 sequences, approximately 15% seen once. The data also belong to a second study, concerning T cells in Graves' hyperthyroidism and ophthalmopathy.

Sequencing used peripheral blood mononuclear cells (PBMCs), obtained at new diagnosis, from a patient treated with antithyroid drugs. The source of these receptors is a woman younger than 45 with Graves disease.

DNA for the CDR3: TGCGCCAGCAGCCAATCGGGGATCCAGCGGAGCACAGATACGCAGTATTTT. Translating it yields CASSQSGIQRSTDTQYF. The chain links TRBV4-1 to TRBJ2-3; tentative D call: TRBD2 (5 bases). Germline V gene sequence: CDR1 MGHRA, CDR2 YSYEKL. V shed 2 bases and J shed 0 bases, with 15 bases lying between them. The CDR3 length is 17 residues.

This clonotype was found many times. The chain is built from TRBV2 and TRBJ1-4; TRBD1 matches at 7 bases. Unmatched junction bases numbered 9, after V lost 7 bases and J lost 4 bases. CDR3 length: 15 amino acids. Germline V lookup: CDR1 SNHLY, CDR2 FYNNEI. CDR3 in amino acids: CASTPLGQSNEKLFF. Here the CDR3 DNA reads TGTGCCAGCACCCCCCTGGGACAGAGTAATGAAAAACTGTTTTTT.

This chain connects TRBV5-6 to TRBJ2-6, with a weak D call TRBD2 (7 bases). The CDR3 extends over 21 amino acids. V lost 0 bases and J 2 bases, leaving 24 bases between the germline ends. Germline loops: CDR1 SGHDT, CDR2 YYEEEE. This chain's CDR3 is CASSLGYYGHREGTGANVLTF. In DNA, the CDR3 is TGTGCCAGCAGCTTGGGGTACTACGGCCACAGGGAGGGTACTGGGGCCAACGTCCTGACTTTC.

This clonotype was detected ten times or more. The chain recombines TRBV20-1 with TRBJ2-2; the D is unclear. The germline CDR1 and CDR2 sequences are DFQATT and SNEGSKA (reference sequence). The CDR3 extends over 14 amino acids. Trimming removed 3 bases at V and 2 bases at J, with 10 bases between. This CDR3 is CSASQTFNTGELFF. For the CDR3, the DNA is TGCAGTGCTAGTCAGACTTTTAACACCGGGGAGCTGTTTTTT.

The chain links TRBV27 to TRBJ1-3; D remains ambiguous. V lost 6 bases to trimming and J lost 1 base, with 10 bases between them. Germline CDR1 and CDR2: MNHEY and SMNVEV (reference sequence). The CDR3 is made up of 14 amino acids. The CDR3 loop is CASSRGQSGNTIYF. The CDR3 coding sequence is TGTGCCAGCAGCCGAGGGCAGTCTGGAAACACCATATATTTT.

The V gene is TRBV19, the J gene TRBJ2-3; 8 bases map to TRBD2. The germline V gene encodes CDR1 LNHDA and CDR2 SQIVND (reference sequence). The CDR3 covers 17 residues. The V gene end was trimmed by 4 bases and the J gene end by 1 base; junction bases not matched to a gene: 10. CDR3 nucleotides: TGTGCCAGTAGTACCCGCCTTAGCGGGATGGGCACAGATACGCAGTATTTT. Translation: CASSTRLSGMGTDTQYF.

This chain uses TRBV16 with TRBJ1-1, with D perhaps TRBD1 (5 bases). This CDR3 has 19 residues. Trimming left V 2 bases short and J 1 base short, with 23 bases between. Germline CDR1 reads KGHSY; CDR2 reads FQNENV. CDR3 amino acids: CASSQRAQLSGVANTEAFF. CDR3 coding DNA: TGTGCCAGCAGCCAACGGGCCCAACTCTCGGGGGTGGCGAACACTGAAGCTTTCTTT.

The table lists this clonotype with many counts. The chain is built from TRBV12-3 or TRBV12-4 and TRBJ2-7; tentative D call: TRBD1 (5 bases). The length of the CDR3 is 15 residues. Trimming took off 7 bases at V and 0 bases at J, with 16 bases between the two ends. DNA for the CDR3: TGTGCCAGCACTCGGCAGGGAAGGGGCTCCTACGAGCAGTACTTC. Amino acids: CASTRQGRGSYEQYF.